This T cell receptor beta chain was recorded in a study of blood T cell repertoires in COVID-19. The method was immunoSEQ multiplex PCR; TCRdb's version includes in-frame clones alone and lacks a portion of them. The sample lists 200,000 to 250,000 clones; roughly 87% were seen once. V shed 6 bases, J shed 8 bases, and the junction held 9 bases outside the gene matches. CDR3 length: 15 residues. Germline CDR1 and CDR2: LNHDA and SQIVND (reference sequence). Enrollees, about 18 to 89 years old, lived in 24 US areas. All recovered Cohort 3 donors got two negative PCRs, got clearance, or saw symptom resolution.

The clonotype was recovered from a man aged 25 to 45 who had recovered from COVID-19. V usage is TRBV19 and J usage is TRBJ2-1, with 11 bases lining up with TRBD2. Sequenced: PBMCs or T cells enriched from blood (not recorded which). The CDR3 loop reads CASRDSGRAFDEQFF. CDR3 nucleotide sequence: TGTGCCAGTAGAGATAGCGGGAGGGCCTTCGATGAGCAGTTCTTC.